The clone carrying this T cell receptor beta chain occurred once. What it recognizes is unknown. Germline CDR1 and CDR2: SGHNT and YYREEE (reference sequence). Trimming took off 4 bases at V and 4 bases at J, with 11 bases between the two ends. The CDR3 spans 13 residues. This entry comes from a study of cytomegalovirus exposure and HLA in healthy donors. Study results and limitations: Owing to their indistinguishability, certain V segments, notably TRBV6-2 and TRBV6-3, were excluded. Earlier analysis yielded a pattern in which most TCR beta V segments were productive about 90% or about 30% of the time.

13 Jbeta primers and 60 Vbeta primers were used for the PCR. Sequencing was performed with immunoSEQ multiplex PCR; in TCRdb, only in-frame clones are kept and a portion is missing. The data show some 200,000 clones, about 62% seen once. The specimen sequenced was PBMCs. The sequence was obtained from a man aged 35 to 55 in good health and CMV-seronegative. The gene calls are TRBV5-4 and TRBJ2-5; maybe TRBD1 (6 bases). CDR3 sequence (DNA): TGTGCCAGCAGCCTTCTCAGGGGAGAGACCCAGTACTTC. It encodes CASSLLRGETQYF.